This TCR beta chain was sequenced during a study of read filtering for tumor transcriptome and immune sequencing. Whole-study context: About 8 patients were R-ISS I, roughly 17 were R-ISS II, more than five were R-ISS III.

Between the trimmed V and J ends, which lost 2 bases and 0 bases, there was a span of 7 bases. The CDR3 loop spans 14 amino acids. Germline lookup yields CDR1 SGHTA and CDR2 FQGNSA. Study conclusions and caveats: Even smaller IR-seq throughput identified most shared clonotypes. Dropping single-read clonotypes raised IR-seq and RNA-seq shared-clonotype correlation.

This clonotype was seen repeatedly, ten times or more. Antigen: not known. This library used roughly 430 ng RNA and molecular barcoded adaptors spanning alpha/delta and beta/gamma chains. TCRdb processed the reads anew with MiXCR; each CDR3 protein has one entry. The sample consists of approximately 40,000 distinct CDR3 sequences, approximately 15% of them appearing once. Every patient had bone marrow sampled while the disease was active. This chain links TRBV7-2 with TRBJ1-1, with no clear D. The sample consisted of a population of CD138-negative cells sorted from bone marrow. The clonotype was recovered from a donor at least 40 years old with multiple myeloma. The CDR3 DNA follows: TGTGCCAGCAGCTTACTGGTCCTGAACACTGAAGCTTTCTTT. Its translation is CASSLLVLNTEAFF.